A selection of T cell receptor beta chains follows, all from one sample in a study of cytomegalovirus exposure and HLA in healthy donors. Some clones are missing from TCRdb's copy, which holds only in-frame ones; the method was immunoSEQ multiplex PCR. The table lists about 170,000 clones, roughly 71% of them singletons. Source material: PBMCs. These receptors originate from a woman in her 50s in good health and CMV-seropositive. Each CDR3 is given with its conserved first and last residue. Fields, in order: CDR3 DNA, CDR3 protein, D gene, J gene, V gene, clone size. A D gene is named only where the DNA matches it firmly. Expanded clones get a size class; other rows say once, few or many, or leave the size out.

CDR3 DNA: TGTGCCAGCACGAGCAGGTTGCCCAACATCTCTGGCTACACCTTC
CDR3 protein: CASTSRLPNISGYTF
D gene: .
J gene: TRBJ1-2
V gene: TRBV6-5
clone size: .

CDR3 DNA: TGCGCCAGCAGCGCGGACGGGCGGGGGGTGGTCAATGAGCAGTTCTTC
CDR3 protein: CASSADGRGVVNEQFF
D gene: TRBD2
J gene: TRBJ2-1
V gene: TRBV5-1
clone size: .

CDR3 DNA: TGTGCCAGCAGCGGTACAGGGGTCAGCACCGGGGAGCTGTTTTTT
CDR3 protein: CASSGTGVSTGELFF
D gene: TRBD1
J gene: TRBJ2-2
V gene: TRBV11-2
clone size: .

CDR3 DNA: TGTGCCACCAGCAGAGATCCGGGGGACACTGAAGCTTTCTTT
CDR3 protein: CATSRDPGDTEAFF
D gene: .
J gene: TRBJ1-1
V gene: TRBV15
clone size: many

CDR3 DNA: TGTGCCAGTAGTACCCAGGGGGCGCGAGAAACTGAAGCTTTCTTT
CDR3 protein: CASSTQGARETEAFF
D gene: TRBD1
J gene: TRBJ1-1
V gene: TRBV19
clone size: once

CDR3 DNA: TGTGCCAGCAGCCTCCAGGCCCTCTCCTACGAGCAGTACTTC
CDR3 protein: CASSLQALSYEQYF
D gene: .
J gene: TRBJ2-7
V gene: TRBV7-2
clone size: .

CDR3 DNA: TGTGCCAGCAGCCGGGACATTACTAATGAAAAACTGTTTTTT
CDR3 protein: CASSRDITNEKLFF
D gene: .
J gene: TRBJ1-4
V gene: TRBV5-6
clone size: .

CDR3 DNA: TGTGCCTGGAACCAGGGATTGAACACTGAAGCTTTCTTT
CDR3 protein: CAWNQGLNTEAFF
D gene: .
J gene: TRBJ1-1
V gene: TRBV30
clone size: .

CDR3 DNA: TGTGCCAGCAGCTTTGAACAGGGTGCAATGAACTACGAGCAGTACTTC
CDR3 protein: CASSFEQGAMNYEQYF
D gene: .
J gene: TRBJ2-7
V gene: TRBV5-4
clone size: .

CDR3 DNA: TGTGCCATCAGGGCCGGGGGACAGGGGGCAACAAGCTCCTACAATGAGCAGTTCTTC
CDR3 protein: CAIRAGGQGATSSYNEQFF
D gene: TRBD1
J gene: TRBJ2-1
V gene: TRBV10-3
clone size: .

CDR3 DNA: TGTGCCAGCAGCTTAGACCCCAGGGGTGAGCAGTTCTTC
CDR3 protein: CASSLDPRGEQFF
D gene: .
J gene: TRBJ2-1
V gene: TRBV11-2
clone size: few

CDR3 DNA: TGTGCCAGCAGTGAATTAACAGGGGGATTCAATGAAAAACTGTTTTTT
CDR3 protein: CASSELTGGFNEKLFF
D gene: TRBD1
J gene: TRBJ1-4
V gene: TRBV25-1
clone size: .

CDR3 DNA: TGTGCCAGCAGCAAATCGACAGGACTGTACAATGAGCAGTTCTTC
CDR3 protein: CASSKSTGLYNEQFF
D gene: .
J gene: TRBJ2-1
V gene: TRBV7-6
clone size: .

CDR3 DNA: TGCGCCAGCAGCCCTTCTAGCGGGGGGGCGGGAACGCAGTATTTT
CDR3 protein: CASSPSSGGAGTQYF
D gene: TRBD2
J gene: TRBJ2-3
V gene: TRBV5-1
clone size: .

CDR3 DNA: TGCGCCAGCAGCCTAAAGAGCCTGGGGGGATCCGTCGGTCAATATGAGCAGTTCTTC
CDR3 protein: CASSLKSLGGSVGQYEQFF
D gene: .
J gene: TRBJ2-1
V gene: TRBV4-1
clone size: once

CDR3 DNA: TGTGCCAGCAGCTCTAGTGGCTGTGAAGCTTTCTTT
CDR3 protein: CASSSSGCEAFF
D gene: .
J gene: TRBJ1-1
V gene: TRBV7-9
clone size: .

CDR3 DNA: TGTGCCAGCTCCAGGCAGGCCCGCACCGGGGAGCTGTTTTTT
CDR3 protein: CASSRQARTGELFF
D gene: .
J gene: TRBJ2-2
V gene: TRBV27
clone size: few

CDR3 DNA: TGCGCCAGCAGCCCGTATCAGGGGGCCAACTATGGCTACACCTTC
CDR3 protein: CASSPYQGANYGYTF
D gene: TRBD1
J gene: TRBJ1-2
V gene: TRBV5-1
clone size: .

CDR3 DNA: TGTGCCAGCAGTGAACGCGCCTTACATGGCTACACCTTC
CDR3 protein: CASSERALHGYTF
D gene: .
J gene: TRBJ1-2
V gene: TRBV2
clone size: .

CDR3 DNA: TGTGCCAGCAGTACAGGAGCCCAGGCGCCCCTCCACTTT
CDR3 protein: CASSTGAQAPLHF
D gene: .
J gene: TRBJ1-6
V gene: TRBV2
clone size: once

CDR3 DNA: TGTGCCAGCAGCTTGTTAGGAGGGAAGGTCTCTGAAGCTTTCTTT
CDR3 protein: CASSLLGGKVSEAFF
D gene: .
J gene: TRBJ1-1
V gene: TRBV5-4
clone size: .

CDR3 DNA: TGTGCCAGCAGCTTAGGACGACAGGGGATTGGCTACACCTTC
CDR3 protein: CASSLGRQGIGYTF
D gene: TRBD1
J gene: TRBJ1-2
V gene: TRBV7-8
clone size: .

CDR3 DNA: TGTGCCAGCAAACCGGGACTATCAAACTACGAGCAGTACTTC
CDR3 protein: CASKPGLSNYEQYF
D gene: TRBD2
J gene: TRBJ2-7
V gene: TRBV6-6
clone size: few

CDR3 DNA: TGCGCCAGCAGTACTACCTTCAATGAGCAGTTCTTC
CDR3 protein: CASSTTFNEQFF
D gene: .
J gene: TRBJ2-1
V gene: TRBV5-1
clone size: .

CDR3 DNA: TGTGCCAGCAGGGGCCGGGACAGGGGGTTCGGTGGCTACACCTTC
CDR3 protein: CASRGRDRGFGGYTF
D gene: TRBD1
J gene: TRBJ1-2
V gene: TRBV2
clone size: .

CDR3 DNA: TGTGCTAGTGGTTTTGGGGGCCATGAGCAGTTCTTC
CDR3 protein: CASGFGGHEQFF
D gene: .
J gene: TRBJ2-1
V gene: TRBV12-5
clone size: .

CDR3 DNA: TGTGCCAGCAGCTTAGGGCTGCTCAATGAGCAGTTCTTC
CDR3 protein: CASSLGLLNEQFF
D gene: .
J gene: TRBJ2-1
V gene: TRBV7-6
clone size: .

CDR3 DNA: TGTGCCAGTAGTAGGGGCCTTAATGAAAAACTGTTTTTT
CDR3 protein: CASSRGLNEKLFF
D gene: .
J gene: TRBJ1-4
V gene: TRBV19
clone size: .

CDR3 DNA: TGTGCCAGCAGTTACTCTGGGCAATTGAACACTGAAGCTTTCTTT
CDR3 protein: CASSYSGQLNTEAFF
D gene: .
J gene: TRBJ1-1
V gene: TRBV6-5
clone size: .

CDR3 DNA: TGTGCCAGCAGCTTAGTTGGCGGGGGGTACAATGAGCAGTTCTTC
CDR3 protein: CASSLVGGGYNEQFF
D gene: TRBD2
J gene: TRBJ2-1
V gene: TRBV11-2
clone size: few

CDR3 DNA: TGTGCCAGCAGCCCAAGACTGAGCTACAATGAGCAGTTCTTC
CDR3 protein: CASSPRLSYNEQFF
D gene: .
J gene: TRBJ2-1
V gene: TRBV7-2
clone size: .

CDR3 DNA: TGTGCCAGTAGTTCCGACGGAGCGAGGAAAGAAAAACTGTTTTTT
CDR3 protein: CASSSDGARKEKLFF
D gene: .
J gene: TRBJ1-4
V gene: TRBV19
clone size: .

CDR3 DNA: TGTGCCAGCAAGGGGCTCCAAGAGACCCAGTACTTC
CDR3 protein: CASKGLQETQYF
D gene: .
J gene: TRBJ2-5
V gene: TRBV2
clone size: once

CDR3 DNA: TGTGCCAGCAGTGAGGAGCGCGAGCAGTACTTC
CDR3 protein: CASSEEREQYF
D gene: .
J gene: TRBJ2-7
V gene: TRBV2
clone size: few

CDR3 DNA: TGTGCCAGCAAGCGGGAGGGGGACGCAAATTCACCCCTCCACTTT
CDR3 protein: CASKREGDANSPLHF
D gene: .
J gene: TRBJ1-6
V gene: TRBV6-5
clone size: .